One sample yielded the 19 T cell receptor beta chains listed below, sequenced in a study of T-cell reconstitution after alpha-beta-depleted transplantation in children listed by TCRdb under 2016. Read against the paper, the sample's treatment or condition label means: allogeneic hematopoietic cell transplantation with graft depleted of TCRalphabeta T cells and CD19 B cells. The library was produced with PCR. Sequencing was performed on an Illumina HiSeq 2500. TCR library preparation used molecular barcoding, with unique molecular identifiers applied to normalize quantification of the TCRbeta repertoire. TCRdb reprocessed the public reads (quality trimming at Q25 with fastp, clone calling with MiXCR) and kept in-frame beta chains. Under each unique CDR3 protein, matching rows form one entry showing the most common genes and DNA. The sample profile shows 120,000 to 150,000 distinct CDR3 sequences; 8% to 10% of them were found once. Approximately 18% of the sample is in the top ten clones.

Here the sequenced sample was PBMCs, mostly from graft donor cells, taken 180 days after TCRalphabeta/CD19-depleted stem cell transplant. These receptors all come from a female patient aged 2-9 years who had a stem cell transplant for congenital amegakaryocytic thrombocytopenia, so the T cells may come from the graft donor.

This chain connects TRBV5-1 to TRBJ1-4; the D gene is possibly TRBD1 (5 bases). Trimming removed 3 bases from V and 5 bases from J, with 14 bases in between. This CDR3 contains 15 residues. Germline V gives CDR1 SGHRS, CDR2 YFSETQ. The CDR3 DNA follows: TGCGCCAGCAGCTCTCGAGGGGACGGCAATGAAAAACTGTTTTTT. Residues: CASSSRGDGNEKLFF.

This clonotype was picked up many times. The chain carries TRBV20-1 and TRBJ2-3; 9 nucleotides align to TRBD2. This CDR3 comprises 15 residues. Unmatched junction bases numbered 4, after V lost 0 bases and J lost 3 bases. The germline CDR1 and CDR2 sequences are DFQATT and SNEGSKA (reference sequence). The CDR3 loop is CSARDSSGGTDTQYF. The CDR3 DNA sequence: TGCAGTGCTAGAGACAGTAGCGGGGGTACAGATACGCAGTATTTT.

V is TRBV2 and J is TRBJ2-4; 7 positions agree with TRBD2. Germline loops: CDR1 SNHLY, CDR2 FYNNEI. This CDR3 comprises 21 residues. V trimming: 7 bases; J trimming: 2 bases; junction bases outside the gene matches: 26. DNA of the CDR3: TGTGCCAGCAAGTATTCGGGGAGGGTGTCCGCTCCTCTCGGGCCCAAAAACATTCAGTACTTC. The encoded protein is CASKYSGRVSAPLGPKNIQYF.

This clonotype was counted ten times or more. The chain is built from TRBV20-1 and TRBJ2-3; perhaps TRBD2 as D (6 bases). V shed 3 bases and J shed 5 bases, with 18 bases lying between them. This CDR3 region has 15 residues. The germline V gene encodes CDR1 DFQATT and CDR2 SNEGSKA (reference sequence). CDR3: CSARGFAGPGDTQYF. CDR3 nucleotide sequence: TGCAGTGCTAGGGGTTTTGCGGGGCCGGGAGATACGCAGTATTTT.

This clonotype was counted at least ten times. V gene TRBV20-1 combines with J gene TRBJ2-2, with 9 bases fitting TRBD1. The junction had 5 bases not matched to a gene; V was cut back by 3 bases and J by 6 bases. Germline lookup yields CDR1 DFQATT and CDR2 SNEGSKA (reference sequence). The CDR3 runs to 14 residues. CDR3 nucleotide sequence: TGCAGTGCTAGGAGTGGACAGGGGTCCGGGGAGCTGTTTTTT. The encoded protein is CSARSGQGSGELFF.

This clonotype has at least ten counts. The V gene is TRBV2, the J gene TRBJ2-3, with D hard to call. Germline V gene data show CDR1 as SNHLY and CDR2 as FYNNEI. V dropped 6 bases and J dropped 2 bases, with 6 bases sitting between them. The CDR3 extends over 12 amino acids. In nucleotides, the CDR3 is TGTGCCAGCAGGAGACTCACAGATACGCAGTATTTT. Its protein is CASRRLTDTQYF.

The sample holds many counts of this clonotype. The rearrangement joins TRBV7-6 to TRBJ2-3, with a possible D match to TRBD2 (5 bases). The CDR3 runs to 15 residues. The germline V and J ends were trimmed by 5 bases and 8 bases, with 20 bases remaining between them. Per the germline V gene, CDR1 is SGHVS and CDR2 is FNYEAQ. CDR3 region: CASSPMEGPAATQYF. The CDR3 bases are TGTGCCAGCAGCCCCATGGAAGGGCCAGCGGCTACGCAGTATTTT.

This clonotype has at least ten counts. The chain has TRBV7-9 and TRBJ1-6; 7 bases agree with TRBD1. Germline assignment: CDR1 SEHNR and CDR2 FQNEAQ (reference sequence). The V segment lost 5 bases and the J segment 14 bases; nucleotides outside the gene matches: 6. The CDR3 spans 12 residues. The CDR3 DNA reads TGTGCCAGCAGCCAGACAGGGATGGCCCTCCACTTT. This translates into CASSQTGMALHF.

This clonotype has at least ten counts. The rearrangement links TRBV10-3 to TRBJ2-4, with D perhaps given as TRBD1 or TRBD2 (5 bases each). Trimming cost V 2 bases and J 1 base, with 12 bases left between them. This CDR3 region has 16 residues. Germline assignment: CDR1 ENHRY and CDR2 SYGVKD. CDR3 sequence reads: CAISEQERGAKNIQYF. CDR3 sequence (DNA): TGTGCCATCAGTGAGCAGGAGAGGGGCGCCAAAAACATTCAGTACTTC.

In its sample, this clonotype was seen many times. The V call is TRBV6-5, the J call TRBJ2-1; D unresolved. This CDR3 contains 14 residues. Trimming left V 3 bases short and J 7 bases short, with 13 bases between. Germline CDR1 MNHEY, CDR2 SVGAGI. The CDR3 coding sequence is TGTGCCAGCAGTTATTCCTCCTTAGGGAATGAGCAGTTCTTC. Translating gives CASSYSSLGNEQFF.

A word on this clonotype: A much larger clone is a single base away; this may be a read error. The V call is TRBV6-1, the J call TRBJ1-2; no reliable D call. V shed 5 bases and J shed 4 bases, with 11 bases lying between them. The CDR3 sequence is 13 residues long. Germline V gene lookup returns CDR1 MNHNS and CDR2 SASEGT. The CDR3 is CASSRPRIYGYTF. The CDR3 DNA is TGTGCCAGCAGTCGGCCACGGATCTATGGCTACACCTTC.

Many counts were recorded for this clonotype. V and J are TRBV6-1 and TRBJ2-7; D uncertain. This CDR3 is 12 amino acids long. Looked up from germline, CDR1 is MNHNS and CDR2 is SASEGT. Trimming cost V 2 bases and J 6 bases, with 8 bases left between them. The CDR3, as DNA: TGTGCCAGCAGTGAAAGGTCAGCCGAGCAGTACTTC. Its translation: CASSERSAEQYF.

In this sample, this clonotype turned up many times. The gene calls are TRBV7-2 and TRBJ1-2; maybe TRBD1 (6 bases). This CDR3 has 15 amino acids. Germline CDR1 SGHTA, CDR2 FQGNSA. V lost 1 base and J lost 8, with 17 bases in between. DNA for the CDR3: TGTGCCAGCAGCTTAGGGAGGGATTACAGGGTCGGCTACACCTTC. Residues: CASSLGRDYRVGYTF.

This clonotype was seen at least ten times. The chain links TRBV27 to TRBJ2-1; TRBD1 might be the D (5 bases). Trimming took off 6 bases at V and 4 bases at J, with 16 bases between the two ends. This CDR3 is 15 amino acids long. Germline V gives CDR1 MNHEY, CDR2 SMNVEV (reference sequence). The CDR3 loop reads CASSPFGAGYNEQFF. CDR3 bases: TGTGCCAGCAGCCCCTTTGGGGCAGGGTACAATGAGCAGTTCTTC.

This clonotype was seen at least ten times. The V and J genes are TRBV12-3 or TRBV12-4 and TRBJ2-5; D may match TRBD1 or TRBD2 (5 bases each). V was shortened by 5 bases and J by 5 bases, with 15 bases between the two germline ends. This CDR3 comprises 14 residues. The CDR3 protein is CASSPGRGWETQYF. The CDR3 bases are TGTGCCAGCAGTCCAGGGCGAGGGTGGGAGACCCAGTACTTC.

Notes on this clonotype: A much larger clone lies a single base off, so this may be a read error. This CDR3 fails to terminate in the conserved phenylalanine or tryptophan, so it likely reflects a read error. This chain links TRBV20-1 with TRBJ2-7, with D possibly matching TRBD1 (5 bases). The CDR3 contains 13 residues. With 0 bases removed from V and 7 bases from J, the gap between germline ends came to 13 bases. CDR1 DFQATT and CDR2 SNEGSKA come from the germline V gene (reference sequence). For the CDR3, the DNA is TGCAGTGCTAGAGAAGGGGCCGATGGGGAGCAGTACTAC. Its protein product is CSAREGADGEQYY.

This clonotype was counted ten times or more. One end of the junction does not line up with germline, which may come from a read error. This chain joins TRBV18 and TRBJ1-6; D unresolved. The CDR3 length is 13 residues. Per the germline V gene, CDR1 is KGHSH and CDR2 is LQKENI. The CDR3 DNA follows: TGTGCCAGCTCACCAACCTATGATTCACCCCTCCACTTT. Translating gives CASSPTYDSPLHF.

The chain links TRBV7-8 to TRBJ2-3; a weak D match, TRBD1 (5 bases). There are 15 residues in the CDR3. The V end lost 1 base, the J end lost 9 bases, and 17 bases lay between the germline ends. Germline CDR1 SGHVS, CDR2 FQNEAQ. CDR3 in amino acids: CASSLEPGWVKTQYF. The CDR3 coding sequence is TGTGCCAGCAGCTTAGAACCAGGGTGGGTCAAGACGCAGTATTTT. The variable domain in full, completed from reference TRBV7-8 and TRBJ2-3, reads GAGVSQSPRYKVAKRGQDVALRCDPISGHVSLFWYQQALGQGPEFLTYFQNEAQLDKSGLPSDRFFAERPEGSVSTLKIQRTQQEDSAVYLCASSLEPGWVKTQYFGPGTRLTVL.

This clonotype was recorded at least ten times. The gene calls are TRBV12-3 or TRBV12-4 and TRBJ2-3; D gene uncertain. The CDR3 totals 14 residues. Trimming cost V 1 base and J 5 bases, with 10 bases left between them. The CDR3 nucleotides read TGTGCCAGCAGTTTAGTGTCTGGTCAAGATACGCAGTATTTT. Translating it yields CASSLVSGQDTQYF.